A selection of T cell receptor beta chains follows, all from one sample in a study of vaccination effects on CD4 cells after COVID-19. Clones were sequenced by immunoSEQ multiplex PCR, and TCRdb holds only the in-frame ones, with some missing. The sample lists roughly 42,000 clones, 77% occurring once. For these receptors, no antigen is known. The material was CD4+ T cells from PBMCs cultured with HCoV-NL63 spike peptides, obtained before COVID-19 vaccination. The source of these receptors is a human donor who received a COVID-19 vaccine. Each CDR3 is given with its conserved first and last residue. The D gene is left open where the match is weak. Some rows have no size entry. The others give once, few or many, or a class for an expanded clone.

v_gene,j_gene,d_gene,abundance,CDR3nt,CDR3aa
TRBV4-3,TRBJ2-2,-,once,TGCGCCAGCAGCCAAGATCGATGGACTCCCAAGGGCACCGGGGAGCTGTTTTTT,CASSQDRWTPKGTGELFF
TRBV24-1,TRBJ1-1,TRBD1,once,TGTGCCACCAGACAGGGGCGAGGGATGAACACTGAAGCTTTCTTT,CATRQGRGMNTEAFF
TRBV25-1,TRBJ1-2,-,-,TGTGCCAGCAGTGCCCACGGGGGGCAGGACAACTATGGCTACACCTTC,CASSAHGGQDNYGYTF
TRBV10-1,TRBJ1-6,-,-,TGCGCCAGCAGTGAGTCGATAGGACCCCTCCACTTT,CASSESIGPLHF
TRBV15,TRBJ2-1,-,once,TGTGCCACCAGCAGCCGGACAGTCTCCCCCTACAATGAGCAGTTCTTC,CATSSRTVSPYNEQFF
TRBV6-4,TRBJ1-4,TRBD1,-,TGTGCCAGCAGATTGGACAGGGGGGACGAAAAACTGTTTTTT,CASRLDRGDEKLFF
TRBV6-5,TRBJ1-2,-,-,TGTGCCAGCAGTCGACAGTCCCGGGACTATGGCTACACCTTC,CASSRQSRDYGYTF
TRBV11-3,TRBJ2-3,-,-,TGTGCCAGCAGCTTAAGGACGGGTTCCACAGATACGCAGTATTTT,CASSLRTGSTDTQYF
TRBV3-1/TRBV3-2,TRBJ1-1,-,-,TGTGCCAGCAGCCAGGGGGGTAACTCTGAAGCTTTCTTT,CASSQGGNSEAFF
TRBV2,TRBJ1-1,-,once,TGTGCCAGCAGTGGATCAAATATGAACACTGAAGCTTTCTTT,CASSGSNMNTEAFF
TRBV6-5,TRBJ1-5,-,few,TGTGCCAGCAGTTCTCGACAGCCGGATCAGCCCCAGCATTTT,CASSSRQPDQPQHF
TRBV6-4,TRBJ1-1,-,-,TGTGCCAGCAGTTCCAACTGGAACACTGAAGCTTTCTTT,CASSSNWNTEAFF
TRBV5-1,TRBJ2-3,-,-,TGCGCCAGCAGCTTGCAGGTCCCCACAGATACGCAGTATTTT,CASSLQVPTDTQYF
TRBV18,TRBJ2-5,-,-,TGTGCCAGCTCACCAGAGGAGACCCAGTACTTC,CASSPEETQYF
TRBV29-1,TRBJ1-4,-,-,TGCAGCGTTGCTTCGACAGGATTAAATGAAAAACTGTTTTTT,CSVASTGLNEKLFF
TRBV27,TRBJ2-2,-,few,TGTGCCAGCAGTTATGTACCGACAGACAGTAGGTTCACCGGGGAGCTGTTTTTT,CASSYVPTDSRFTGELFF
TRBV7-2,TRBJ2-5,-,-,TGTGCCAGCAGCTTATTGGGTCCCCAGCGGGCACAAGAGACCCAGTACTTC,CASSLLGPQRAQETQYF
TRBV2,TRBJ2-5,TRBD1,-,TGTGCCAGCAGCAAAAACGGACAGGGAGAGACCCAGTACTTC,CASSKNGQGETQYF
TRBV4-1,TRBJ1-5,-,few,TGCGCCAGCAGCCAAGCGGGGGGCGGGAATCAGCCCCAGCATTTT,CASSQAGGGNQPQHF
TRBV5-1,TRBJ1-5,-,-,TGCGCCAGCAGCTTGGGGGGGTTTGGTCAGCCCCAGCATTTT,CASSLGGFGQPQHF
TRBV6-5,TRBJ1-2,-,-,TGTGCCAGCAGTTACTCTCGTCCAGGGACGGTCTATGGCTACACCTTC,CASSYSRPGTVYGYTF
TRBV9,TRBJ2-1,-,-,TGTGCCAGCAGCGTCCCCGGGACACTATACAATGAGCAGTTCTTC,CASSVPGTLYNEQFF
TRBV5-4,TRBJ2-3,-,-,TGTGCCAGCAGCTTCGAGCCTGACACAGATACGCAGTATTTT,CASSFEPDTDTQYF
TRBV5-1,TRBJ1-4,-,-,TGCGCCAGCAGCTCGGACGGTACTAATGAAAAACTGTTTTTT,CASSSDGTNEKLFF
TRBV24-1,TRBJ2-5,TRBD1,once,TGTGCCACCAGTGGCCTGGACAGGGGAGGAGAGACCCAGTACTTC,CATSGLDRGGETQYF
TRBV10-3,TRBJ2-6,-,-,TGTGCCATCAGTGGTTGGGGCTCTGGGGCCAACGTCCTGACTTTC,CAISGWGSGANVLTF
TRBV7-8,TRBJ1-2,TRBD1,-,TGTGCCAGCAGCCCAAACCGGGACAGGGAGCATGGCTACACCTTC,CASSPNRDREHGYTF